The subject of this entry is one T cell receptor beta chain. This record comes from a study of blood T cell repertoires in COVID-19. For the study at large: Samples representing acute and convalescent COVID-19 were sourced from the United States, Italy and Spain. In each case, the material was cDNA or gDNA derived from T cells, B-cell-depleted T cells, or PBMCs.

Germline CDR1 is SGHRS and CDR2 is YFSETQ. The V and J ends lost 8 bases and 3 bases, in that order; junction bases with no gene match: 25. CDR3 length: 22 amino acids. TCRdb's table, derived via immunoSEQ multiplex PCR, lists solely in-frame clones and lacks some. Here the sample spans around 110,000 clones, roughly four fifths being singletons. The sequence was collected from a man aged 65-85 years with active or convalescent COVID-19. The sample consisted of peripheral blood. The genes are TRBV5-1 and TRBJ2-5; 16 bases fit TRBD2. The CDR3 sequence is CARFSGLKTGLAGGPLEETQYF. The CDR3 DNA sequence: TGCGCCAGATTCTCCGGTCTTAAAACGGGACTAGCGGGAGGGCCATTAGAAGAGACCCAGTACTTC.